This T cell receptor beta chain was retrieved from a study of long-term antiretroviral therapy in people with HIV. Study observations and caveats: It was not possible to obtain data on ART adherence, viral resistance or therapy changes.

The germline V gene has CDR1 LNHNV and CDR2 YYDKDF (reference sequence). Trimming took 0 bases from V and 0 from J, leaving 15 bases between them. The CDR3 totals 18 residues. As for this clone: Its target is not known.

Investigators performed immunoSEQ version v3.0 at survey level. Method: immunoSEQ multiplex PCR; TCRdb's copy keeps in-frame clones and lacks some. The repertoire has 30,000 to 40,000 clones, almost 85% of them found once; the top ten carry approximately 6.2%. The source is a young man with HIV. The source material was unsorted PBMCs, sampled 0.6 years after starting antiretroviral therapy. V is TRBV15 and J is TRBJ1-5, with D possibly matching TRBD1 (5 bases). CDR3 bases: TGTGCCACCAGCAGAGATCTTGGGGACCGAAATAGCAATCAGCCCCAGCATTTT. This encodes CATSRDLGDRNSNQPQHF.